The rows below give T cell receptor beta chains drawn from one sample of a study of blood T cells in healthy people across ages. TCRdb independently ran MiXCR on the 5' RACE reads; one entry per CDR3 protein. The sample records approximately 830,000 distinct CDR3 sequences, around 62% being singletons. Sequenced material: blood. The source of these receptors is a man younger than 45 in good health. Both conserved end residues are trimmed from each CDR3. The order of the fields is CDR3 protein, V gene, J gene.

CDR3: ASSPSGSRADTRY
V: TRBV3-1
J: TRBJ2-3

CDR3: ASSSRLVLETQY
V: TRBV7-9
J: TRBJ2-5

CDR3: ATSREWRGNYNEQF
V: TRBV15
J: TRBJ2-1

CDR3: ASSSESIASGVETQY
V: TRBV7-9
J: TRBJ2-5

CDR3: SAASQGNEQY
V: TRBV20-1
J: .

CDR3: SAVTVSIGHHYETQY
V: TRBV20-1
J: .

CDR3: AVKQETQY
V: TRBV6-2/TRBV6-3
J: TRBJ2-5

CDR3: ASSWTGTPYEQY
V: TRBV6-1
J: .

CDR3: ASSKTGGPYNEQF
V: TRBV2
J: TRBJ2-1

CDR3: ASSFRDRERTQPQH
V: TRBV12-3/TRBV12-4
J: TRBJ1-5

CDR3: ASSSGLAGGWDEQF
V: TRBV7-2
J: TRBJ2-1

CDR3: SVQNMNTEAF
V: TRBV20-1
J: TRBJ1-1

CDR3: SADSAGTGGYYEQY
V: TRBV20-1
J: TRBJ2-7

CDR3: ASRLAGAQDTQY
V: TRBV6-5
J: TRBJ2-3

CDR3: ASSPVRGGAVGGELF
V: TRBV5-4
J: TRBJ2-2

CDR3: SVGVGTDTQY
V: TRBV29-1
J: TRBJ2-3